Sequencing of this T cell receptor (beta chain) was carried out in a study of shared clonotypes between healthy human individuals. As regards this clone: Additional DNA sequences in this sample encode the identical CDR3.

Data came from immunoSEQ multiplex PCR; TCRdb stores just in-frame clones and leaves some out. The table includes approximately 510,000 clones, 60% to 85% detected once. V lost 1 base and J 7 bases, leaving 8 bases between the germline ends. CDR3 size: 13 residues. CDR1 is SEHNR, CDR2 FQNEAQ, per germline (reference sequence). The clonotype comes from a woman aged 40-49 years in good health. Some clones in this sample may be carry-over from other donors' samples. This chain links TRBV7-9 with TRBJ2-1; D gene uncertain. What was sequenced was PBMCs. CDR3 sequence: CASSLVGFNEQFF. DNA of the CDR3: TGTGCCAGCAGCTTAGTAGGGTTTAATGAGCAGTTCTTC.